Following are 12 T cell receptor beta chains from one sample sequenced in a study of T cell responses to AZD1222 COVID-19 vaccine. Produced via immunoSEQ multiplex PCR; TCRdb's table is partial and in-frame only. The repertoire holds approximately 200,000 clones, with approximately 94% as singletons. The source material was peripheral blood, sampled on day 0 of AZD1222 vaccination. These receptors were obtained from an adult in good health.

This chain joins TRBV7-9 and TRBJ1-5; weak D call: TRBD1 (6 bases). The V gene lost 4 bases and the J gene lost 7 bases, with 17 bases spanning the gap. The germline V gene has CDR1 SEHNR and CDR2 FQNEAQ (reference sequence). The CDR3 spans 15 residues. This CDR3 reads CASSSQGLGGQPQHF. For the CDR3, the DNA is TGTGCCAGCAGCTCGCAGGGGTTAGGCGGGCAGCCCCAGCATTTT.

J is TRBJ2-1 and V is TRBV5-1, with 8 bases matching TRBD2. The CDR3 contains 17 residues. The junction had 9 bases not matched to a gene; V was cut back by 1 base and J by 3 bases. CDR1 and CDR2 (germline): SGHRS, YFSETQ. The CDR3: CASSLTITSGGYNEQFF. The CDR3 DNA reads TGCGCCAGCAGCTTGACCATAACTAGCGGAGGCTACAATGAGCAGTTCTTC.

J is TRBJ2-7 and V is TRBV5-1; TRBD2 matches 13 bases. The CDR3 runs 17 residues. V was clipped by 4 bases and J by 0 bases; unmatched bases: 7. The germline CDR1 and CDR2 sequences are SGHRS and YFSETQ. The CDR3 bases are TGCGCCAGCAGCGAAAGGACTAGCGGGAGTCTCTCCTACGAGCAGTACTTC. It translates to CASSERTSGSLSYEQYF.

CDR3 bases: TGTGCCAGCAGACCAACTACCGGGACAGTTGACAATGAGCAGTTCTTC. It codes for CASRPTTGTVDNEQFF. This rearrangement joins TRBV28 to TRBJ2-1; 7 bases line up with TRBD1. The J segment lost 5 bases and the V segment lost 6 bases, leaving 13 bases of the junction unmatched. Germline values: CDR1 MDHEN, CDR2 SYDVKM. The CDR3 length is 16 residues.

The CDR3 protein is CATSDSPDGTGREKLFF. The CDR3 coding sequence is TGTGCCACCAGTGATTCACCGGACGGGACAGGGCGTGAAAAACTGTTTTTT. The rearrangement uses TRBV24-1 and TRBJ1-4, with 9 bases aligning to TRBD1. CDR1 and CDR2 (germline): KGHDR, SFDVKD. The CDR3 sequence is 17 residues long. Trimming took 2 bases from V and 7 from J; bases not matched to a gene: 10.

This rearrangement joins TRBV6-4 to TRBJ2-2; 7 bases map to TRBD2. The CDR3 length is 16 residues. The trim removed 1 base at V and 4 bases at J, leaving 6 bases unmatched. CDR1 is MRHNA and CDR2 is SNTAGT in the germline V gene. CDR3 amino acids: CASSDFTSGVTGELFF. CDR3 DNA: TGTGCCAGCAGTGACTTTACCAGCGGGGTCACCGGGGAGCTGTTTTTT.

The chain couples TRBV29-1 to TRBJ2-1, with 8 bases lining up with TRBD2. Trimming at V came to 8 bases and at J to 6 bases, leaving 6 bases not matched to a gene. This CDR3 spans 12 amino acids. Germline assignment: CDR1 SQVTM and CDR2 ANQGSEA. CDR3: CSTRTSSNEQFF. The CDR3 DNA follows: TGCAGCACCCGGACTAGCAGCAATGAGCAGTTCTTC.

The V and J genes are TRBV7-9 and TRBJ2-3, with 7 positions matching TRBD2. Germline CDR1 reads SEHNR; CDR2 reads FQNEAQ (reference sequence). The CDR3 spans 13 residues. Trimming took 4 bases from V and 7 from J; bases not matched to a gene: 5. The CDR3 DNA follows: TGTGCCAGCAGCTCGGTGGGACTAAATACGCAGTATTTT. Its protein product is CASSSVGLNTQYF.

The chain has TRBV7-8 and TRBJ2-7; 11 nucleotides match TRBD1. Germline V gives CDR1 SGHVS, CDR2 FQNEAQ. Trimming took 0 bases from V and 0 from J; bases not matched to a gene: 4. The CDR3 has 17 amino acids. The DNA of the CDR3 is TGTGCCAGCAGCTTAGCCCGGGACAGGGGGACCTCCTACGAGCAGTACTTC. Amino acid sequence: CASSLARDRGTSYEQYF.

The chain is built from TRBV5-1 and TRBJ2-1; D perhaps matches TRBD2 (6 bases). The CDR3 runs 14 residues. V was trimmed by 0 bases and J by 5 bases, leaving 9 bases between them. CDR1 is SGHRS, CDR2 YFSETQ, per germline. CDR3 nucleotides: TGCGCCAGCAGCTTGGTACTAGCAAACAATGAGCAGTTCTTC. Its translation is CASSLVLANNEQFF.

This clone was recorded only once. V is TRBV19 and J is TRBJ2-7; 9 bases align to TRBD1. V lost 9 bases and J lost 6; bases outside the gene matches: 9. The germline gives CDR1 LNHDA, CDR2 SQIVND (reference sequence). CDR3 length: 13 amino acids. The CDR3 sequence: CASAGTGLGEQYF. The CDR3 bases are TGTGCCAGCGCCGGGACAGGGTTAGGCGAGCAGTACTTC. The full variable domain, its missing parts supplied by reference TRBV19 and TRBJ2-7, is DGGITQSPKYLFRKEGQNVTLSCEQNLNHDAMYWYRQDPGQGLRLIYYSQIVNDFQKGDIAEGYSVSREKKESFPLTVTSAQKNPTAFYLCASAGTGLGEQYFGPGTRLTVT.

V and J are TRBV18 and TRBJ1-1; D is uncertain. Per the germline V gene, CDR1 is KGHSH and CDR2 is LQKENI. Trimming removed 0 bases at V and 1 base at J, with 6 bases between. The CDR3 sequence is 14 residues long. The CDR3 sequence: CASSPPTENTEAFF. In nucleotides, the CDR3 is TGTGCCAGCTCACCACCGACGGAGAACACTGAAGCTTTCTTT.